What follows is one T cell receptor (beta chain) and its context. CDR1 and CDR2 from the germline V gene are SEHNR and FQNEAQ (reference sequence). CDR3 length: 13 residues. Between the trimmed V and J ends, which lost 3 bases and 6 bases, there was a span of 11 bases. Using its own MiXCR run on the 5' RACE reads, TCRdb lists one record per CDR3 protein. The repertoire holds about 54,000 distinct CDR3 sequences, with over 15% as singletons. The sequenced sample was naive CD4+ T cells sorted from blood. Subset indicated: naive CD4+ T cells, CD4+CD45RA+CD25-. V gene TRBV7-9 combines with J gene TRBJ1-1; D gene uncertain. This clonotype originated in a female donor with breast cancer. In DNA, the CDR3 is TGTGCCAGCAGCTTGCAGGTTCAGGCTGAAGCTTTCTTT. Translated, it gives CASSLQVQAEAFF.